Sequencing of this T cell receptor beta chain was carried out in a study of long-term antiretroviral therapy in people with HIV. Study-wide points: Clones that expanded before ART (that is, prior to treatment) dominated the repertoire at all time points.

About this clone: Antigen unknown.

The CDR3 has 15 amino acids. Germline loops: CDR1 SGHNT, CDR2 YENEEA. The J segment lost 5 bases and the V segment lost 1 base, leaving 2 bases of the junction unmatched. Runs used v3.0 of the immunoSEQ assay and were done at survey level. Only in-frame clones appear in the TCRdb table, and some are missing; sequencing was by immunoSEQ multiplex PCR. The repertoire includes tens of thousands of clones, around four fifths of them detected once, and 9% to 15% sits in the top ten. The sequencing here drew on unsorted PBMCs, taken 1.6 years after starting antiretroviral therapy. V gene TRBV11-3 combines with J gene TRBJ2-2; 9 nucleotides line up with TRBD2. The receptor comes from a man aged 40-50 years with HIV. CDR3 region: CASSLAAGGTGELFF. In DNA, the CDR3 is TGTGCCAGCAGCTTAGCGGCGGGAGGGACCGGGGAGCTGTTTTTT.